These 22 T cell receptor beta chains were sequenced from one sample in a study of blood T cell repertoires in COVID-19 (dated by TCRdb to about 2020). The library was prepared using the immunoSEQ multiplex PCR assay. Not all clones reach the TCRdb copy of this immuneACCESS table, which keeps in-frame sequences only. Checked studies attribute under half of the gap to unresolved V genes and leave the rest unexplained. The sample yields roughly 170,000 clones; more than 80% were counted once. The leading ten clones occupy roughly 6.8% of the sample. The specimen was peripheral blood. These receptors were taken from a human donor in a cohort sampled during active COVID-19.

The J gene is TRBJ2-7, the V gene TRBV27; no clear D gene. CDR1 and CDR2 (germline): MNHEY, SMNVEV (reference sequence). The CDR3 length is 15 residues. V dropped 0 bases and J dropped 2 bases, with 11 bases sitting between them. The CDR3 coding sequence is TGTGCCAGCAGTTTATCCCCGCAGAGCGCCTACGAGCAGTACTTC. This gives the protein CASSLSPQSAYEQYF.

This clone has just a few counts. CDR3 in amino acids: CASSLGVAGVGEQYF. The CDR3 DNA follows: TGTGCCAGCAGCTTAGGGGTGGCGGGGGTAGGTGAGCAGTACTTC. This chain joins TRBV7-9 and TRBJ2-7; TRBD2 aligns across 7 bases. Looked up from germline, CDR1 is SEHNR and CDR2 is FQNEAQ (reference sequence). The CDR3 is 15 residues long. V dropped 1 base and J dropped 7; count of bases not matched to a gene: 10.

This rearrangement joins TRBV18 to TRBJ2-2; TRBD2 matches at 8 bases. This CDR3 is built from 17 residues. The germline gives CDR1 KGHSH, CDR2 LQKENI. The ends lost 3 bases at V and 6 bases at J; junction bases unmatched: 12. CDR3 coding DNA: TGTGCCAGCTCACCCCAGGGACTAGGATCAGGTCCCGGGGAGCTGTTTTTT. Translated, it gives CASSPQGLGSGPGELFF.

A few counts support this clone. Given the absence of the conserved phenylalanine or tryptophan at the CDR3 end, a read error is likely. No DNA is shown, since the ends of the CDR3 on it are uncertain; the CDR3 is the one TCRdb lists. The J gene is TRBJ2-7, the V gene TRBV2; TRBD1 is the table's D call and was not checked against the DNA. Germline V gene sequence: CDR1 SNHLY, CDR2 FYNNEI. From its first to its last residue, the CDR3 has 11 amino acids. The chain's CDR3 is CASSEEGRAIS.

This rearrangement joins TRBV4-1 to TRBJ2-7; 7 positions match TRBD1. Germline CDR1 is MGHRA and CDR2 is YSYEKL. The V segment lost 1 base and the J segment 2 bases; nucleotides outside the gene matches: 5. This CDR3 has 15 amino acids. The CDR3 DNA is TGCGCCAGCAGCCAAGTCCCAGGGGGACCCTACGAGCAGTACTTC. This codes for CASSQVPGGPYEQYF.

The chain uses TRBV6-6 and TRBJ1-5, with D unresolved. The V end lost 2 bases, the J end lost 7 bases, and 12 bases lay between the germline ends. CDR1 is MNHNY, CDR2 SVGAGI, per germline (reference sequence). The CDR3 consists of 14 residues. CDR3 nucleotides: TGTGCCAGCAGTTACCCCGCGGAGGCCCAGCCCCAGCATTTT. Encoded protein: CASSYPAEAQPQHF.

This chain links TRBV5-1 with TRBJ2-5, with D perhaps matching TRBD2 (7 bases). Trimming left V 1 base short and J 2 bases short, with 15 bases between. This CDR3 comprises 16 residues. Per the germline V gene, CDR1 is SGHRS and CDR2 is YFSETQ. The chain's CDR3 is CASSLSAGGRQETQYF. CDR3 nucleotides: TGCGCCAGCAGCTTGTCAGCCGGGGGGCGGCAAGAGACCCAGTACTTC.

The chain couples TRBV20-1 to TRBJ2-1; 7 nucleotides agree with TRBD1. CDR3 length: 14 residues. J lost 7 bases, V lost 3 bases, and 9 bases had no gene match. Germline assignment: CDR1 DFQATT and CDR2 SNEGSKA (reference sequence). Written as DNA, the CDR3 is TGCAGTGCTAGTAGAGGGACAGTACTAAATGAGCAGTTCTTC. Protein sequence: CSASRGTVLNEQFF.

The chain is built from TRBV18 and TRBJ2-7, with 11 bases matching TRBD2. Trimming took 1 base from V and 2 from J; bases not matched to a gene: 10. CDR1 and CDR2 from the germline V gene are KGHSH and LQKENI. This CDR3 comprises 18 residues. CDR3 protein: CASSPQLAGANDAYEQYF. CDR3 sequence (DNA): TGTGCCAGCTCACCACAACTAGCGGGGGCCAACGATGCCTACGAGCAGTACTTC.

The chain recombines TRBV2 with TRBJ2-5, with D possibly matching TRBD2 (7 bases). V was trimmed by 7 bases and J by 4 bases, leaving 16 bases between them. Germline CDR1 SNHLY, CDR2 FYNNEI. The CDR3 is made up of 14 amino acids. CDR3 loop: CASTALRGGETQYF. The CDR3 DNA sequence: TGTGCCAGCACCGCATTAAGGGGGGGAGAGACCCAGTACTTC.

The chain couples TRBV18 to TRBJ2-5, with D uncertain. This CDR3 spans 14 amino acids. CDR1 is KGHSH and CDR2 is LQKENI in the germline V gene. The V end lost 2 bases, the J end lost 2 bases, and 9 bases lay between the germline ends. Here the CDR3 DNA reads TGTGCCAGCTCACCAAATCAAGAGCAAGAGACCCAGTACTTC. This codes for CASSPNQEQETQYF.

The rearrangement joins TRBV7-9 to TRBJ2-2; 7 nucleotides align to TRBD2. This CDR3 has 14 amino acids. Germline V gene data show CDR1 as SEHNR and CDR2 as FQNEAQ (reference sequence). V lost 5 bases, J lost 7 bases, and 7 bases stayed unmatched. The CDR3 DNA follows: TGTGCCAGCAGCCCGCCGGGGGGAAGCGGGGAGCTGTTTTTT. Its protein is CASSPPGGSGELFF.

This clone was seen a few times. The CDR3 DNA sequence: TGTGCCACCAGTAAAAGAGACCAAGAGACCCAGTACTTC. It translates to CATSKRDQETQYF. The J gene is TRBJ2-5, the V gene TRBV24-1; D remains unclear. The CDR3 loop spans 13 amino acids. Germline loops: CDR1 KGHDR, CDR2 SFDVKD. V was clipped by 6 bases and J by 0 bases, with 7 bases between them.

The chain joins TRBV11-2 to TRBJ2-5; 7 nucleotides match TRBD1. V trimming: 3 bases; J trimming: 1 base; junction bases outside the gene matches: 2. CDR1 is SGHAT, CDR2 FQNNGV, per germline. The CDR3 spans 14 residues. Here the CDR3 DNA reads TGTGCCAGCAGCTTTAGGGGGCCCCAAGAGACCCAGTACTTC. Amino acid sequence: CASSFRGPQETQYF.

V gene TRBV4-2 combines with J gene TRBJ2-7, with D perhaps TRBD1 (6 bases). CDR3 length: 15 amino acids. V dropped 3 bases and J dropped 4 bases, with 16 bases sitting between them. Germline loops: CDR1 LGHNA, CDR2 YNFKEQ. The CDR3 DNA reads as TGTGCCAGCAGCCACGCCTCAGGGGCAGGGTACGAGCAGTACTTC. It specifies CASSHASGAGYEQYF.

The chain is built from TRBV19 and TRBJ1-1, with 8 bases lining up with TRBD1. The CDR3 is made up of 16 amino acids. Germline CDR1 reads LNHDA; CDR2 reads SQIVND (reference sequence). The junction had 8 bases not matched to a gene; V was cut back by 5 bases and J by 0 bases. CDR3 sequence (DNA): TGTGCCAGTAGTGCCAGACAGGGGCGTTTGAACACTGAAGCTTTCTTT. Translating it yields CASSARQGRLNTEAFF.

This CDR3 is CASSHRGGENYGYTF. CDR3 bases: TGTGCCAGTAGCCACCGGGGGGGGGAGAACTATGGCTACACCTTC. J is TRBJ1-2 and V is TRBV19; D may be TRBD1 (5 bases). CDR3 length: 15 amino acids. V was shortened by 6 bases and J by 2 bases, with 16 bases between the two germline ends. Germline V gives CDR1 LNHDA, CDR2 SQIVND (reference sequence).

V gene TRBV4-1 combines with J gene TRBJ1-6, with 9 positions matching TRBD1. Germline V lookup: CDR1 MGHRA, CDR2 YSYEKL. V lost 0 bases, J lost 3 bases, and 3 bases stayed unmatched. The CDR3 is 17 amino acids. The CDR3 region has the DNA TGCGCCAGCAGCCAAGATCCGGGACAGGGCTATAATTCACCCCTCCACTTT. This codes for CASSQDPGQGYNSPLHF.

Concerning this clone itself: Within the sample, other DNA sequences also encode this same CDR3. The chain employs TRBV4-1 and TRBJ1-6, with D hard to call. V dropped 0 bases and J dropped 7 bases, with 4 bases sitting between them. The germline CDR1 and CDR2 sequences are MGHRA and YSYEKL. There are 13 residues in the CDR3. CDR3 residues: CASSQDRNSPLHF. CDR3 sequence (DNA): TGCGCCAGCAGCCAAGACAGAAATTCACCCCTCCACTTT.

This clone was detected a few times. The chain recombines TRBV10-1 with TRBJ1-1, with 7 nucleotides matching TRBD1. Germline V CDR1 and CDR2: WNHNN, SYGVQD (reference sequence). Unmatched junction bases numbered 4, after V lost 7 bases and J lost 2 bases. The CDR3 spans 13 residues. In nucleotides, the CDR3 is TGCGCCAGCAAGGACAGGATCAACACTGAAGCTTTCTTT. Translated, it gives CASKDRINTEAFF.

This chain joins TRBV6-2 or TRBV6-3 and TRBJ2-1; the match to TRBD2 covers 12 bases. Germline lookup yields CDR1 MNHEY and CDR2 SVGEGT. V lost 3 bases and J lost 8; bases outside the gene matches: 20. The CDR3 contains 20 residues. CDR3 sequence reads: CASSYKPRGAGLAGRDEQFF. As DNA, the CDR3 is TGTGCCAGCAGTTATAAACCAAGGGGCGCCGGACTAGCGGGACGGGATGAGCAGTTCTTC.

The table lists this clone with a few counts. This rearrangement joins TRBV2 to TRBJ2-7; 8 bases map to TRBD1. Trimming at V came to 2 bases and at J to 2 bases, leaving 2 bases not matched to a gene. Germline CDR1 SNHLY, CDR2 FYNNEI. The CDR3 loop spans 14 amino acids. CDR3 sequence (DNA): TGTGCCAGCAGTGAAAGGACAGGGACCTACGAGCAGTACTTC. It is translated as CASSERTGTYEQYF.